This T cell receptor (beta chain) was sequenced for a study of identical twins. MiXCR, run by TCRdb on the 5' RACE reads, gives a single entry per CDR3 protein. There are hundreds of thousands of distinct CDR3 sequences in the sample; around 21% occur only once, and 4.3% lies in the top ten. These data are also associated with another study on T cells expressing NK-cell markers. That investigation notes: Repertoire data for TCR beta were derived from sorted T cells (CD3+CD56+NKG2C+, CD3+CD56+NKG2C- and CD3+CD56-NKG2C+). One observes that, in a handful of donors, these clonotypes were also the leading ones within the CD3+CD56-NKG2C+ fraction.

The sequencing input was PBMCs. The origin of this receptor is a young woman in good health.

CDR3 DNA sequence: TGCGCCAGCAGCCAGCCCGGGACAGGGTCCAATGAGCAGTTCTTC. It yields the protein CASSQPGTGSNEQFF. The V gene is TRBV4-3, the J gene TRBJ2-1, with 9 bases that match TRBD1. From germline, CDR1 is LGHNA and CDR2 YSLEER. The CDR3 runs 15 residues. V trimming: 3 bases; J trimming: 6 bases; junction bases outside the gene matches: 6.